Listed below are T cell receptor beta chains from one sample, sequenced in a study of CD8 T cells in Susac syndrome. Using its own MiXCR run on the immunoSEQ multiplex PCR reads, TCRdb lists one record per CDR3 protein. The table lists about 60,000 distinct CDR3 sequences, over 85% of them singletons, with around 0.61% in the top ten. Sequencing used CD8+ T cells from PBMCs. Receptors were obtained from a human donor with multiple sclerosis. The CDR3 runs from the conserved cysteine through the conserved F or W. The D gene is left open where the match is weak. Size tells how often a clone was seen (once, few, many) or the class of an expanded clone, and some rows leave it out.

CDR3 protein	CDR3 DNA	V gene	J gene	D gene	clone size	CDR3 length
CASSPSDRVNEQYF	TGTGCCAGCAGCCCCTCCGACAGGGTCAACGAGCAGTACTTC	TRBV9	TRBJ2-7	TRBD1	NA	14
CASSIDGTPLYEQYF	TGTGCCAGTAGTATAGATGGGACACCACTCTACGAGCAGTACTTC	TRBV19	TRBJ2-7	NA	NA	15
CASSPRVGNQPQHF	TGTGCCAGCAGTCCCAGGGTGGGCAATCAGCCCCAGCATTTT	TRBV28	TRBJ1-5	NA	NA	14
CASSPRSEETQYF	TGTGCCAGCAGTCCCCGGAGCGAAGAGACCCAGTACTTC	TRBV7-9	TRBJ2-5	NA	NA	13
CASSQGGGHADTQYF	TGTGCCAGCAGCCAAGGAGGGGGCCATGCAGATACGCAGTATTTT	TRBV3-1	TRBJ2-3	TRBD1	NA	15
CASSQDSRYQETQYF	TGTGCCAGCAGCCAAGATTCCCGGTACCAAGAGACCCAGTACTTC	TRBV3-1	TRBJ2-5	NA	NA	15
CSAHLGPDFNYGYTF	TGCAGTGCTCACCTCGGGCCAGACTTTAACTATGGCTACACCTTC	TRBV20-1	TRBJ1-2	NA	NA	15
CAISEGQRYQETQYF	TGTGCCATCAGTGAGGGGCAGAGGTACCAAGAGACCCAGTACTTC	TRBV10-3	TRBJ2-5	NA	NA	15
CASSLSGANVLTF	TGTGCCAGCAGTTTATCCGGGGCCAACGTCCTGACTTTC	TRBV28	TRBJ2-6	NA	NA	13
CASSTGRWGSPLHF	TGTGCCAGCAGTACCGGAAGGTGGGGTTCACCCCTCCACTTT	TRBV27	TRBJ1-6	NA	NA	14
CASSLSAGGWETQYF	TGTGCCAGCAGCTTATCGGCCGGGGGATGGGAGACCCAGTACTTC	TRBV7-6	TRBJ2-5	NA	NA	15
CASSAGISPNYGYTF	TGTGCCAGCAGCGCAGGGATAAGCCCCAACTATGGCTACACCTTC	TRBV5-6	TRBJ1-2	NA	NA	15
CASSERNTEAFF	TGTGCCAGCAGTGAACGGAACACTGAAGCTTTCTTT	TRBV25-1	TRBJ1-1	NA	NA	12
CASSPVSGALYEQYF	TGTGCCAGCAGCCCCGTCTCCGGAGCTCTGTACGAGCAGTACTTC	TRBV6-5	TRBJ2-7	NA	NA	15
CATSDPATGTIRETQYF	TGTGCCACCAGTGACCCCGCCACCGGGACAATTCGGGAGACCCAGTACTTC	TRBV24-1	TRBJ2-5	NA	NA	17
CASSPSTDTQYF	TGTGCCAGCAGTCCTAGCACAGATACGCAGTATTTT	TRBV7-9	TRBJ2-3	NA	few	12
CASSLTGLGTEAFF	TGTGCCAGCAGCTTGACAGGGCTTGGCACTGAAGCTTTCTTT	TRBV25-1	TRBJ1-1	TRBD1	NA	14
CSVEETGSYNYGYTF	TGCAGCGTTGAGGAAACAGGGTCCTACAACTATGGCTACACCTTC	TRBV29-1	TRBJ1-2	NA	NA	15
CASSIGTGAYEQYF	TGTGCCAGTAGTATAGGGACAGGAGCCTACGAGCAGTACTTC	TRBV19	TRBJ2-7	TRBD1	NA	14
CASSLGTGSYNEQFF	TGTGCCAGCAGCCTCGGGACTGGCTCCTACAATGAGCAGTTCTTC	TRBV7-8	TRBJ2-1	NA	NA	15
CASRQANQPQHF	TGTGCCAGCCGACAGGCGAATCAGCCCCAGCATTTT	TRBV27	TRBJ1-5	NA	once	12
CASSVTNYGYTF	TGTGCCAGCAGTGTTACTAACTATGGCTACACCTTC	TRBV25-1	TRBJ1-2	NA	NA	12
CASSPRQGVAYNEQFF	TGTGCCAGCAGCCCCCGACAGGGGGTGGCCTACAATGAGCAGTTCTTC	TRBV7-3	TRBJ2-1	TRBD1	NA	16
CASSQEGTGGPLNEQFF	TGTGCCAGCAGCCAGGAGGGGACAGGGGGCCCTCTCAATGAGCAGTTCTTC	TRBV5-6	TRBJ2-1	TRBD1	NA	17
CAETGVVTNYGYTF	TGTGCCGAGACAGGGGTCGTGACTAACTATGGCTACACCTTC	TRBV5-4	TRBJ1-2	TRBD1	once	14
CASSQDNADEQFF	TGTGCCAGCAGCCAAGATAATGCCGATGAGCAGTTCTTC	TRBV14	TRBJ2-1	NA	NA	13
CSARGGTSNYEQYF	TGCAGTGCTAGAGGCGGGACTAGTAACTACGAGCAGTACTTC	TRBV20-1	TRBJ2-7	TRBD2	NA	14
CATSRTRGNEQFF	TGTGCCACCAGCAGGACACGGGGTAATGAGCAGTTCTTC	TRBV15	TRBJ2-1	NA	NA	13
CAWEPGQGASPLHF	TGTGCCTGGGAGCCGGGACAGGGGGCTTCGCCCCTCCACTTT	TRBV30	TRBJ1-6	TRBD1	NA	14
CASSQFGVNTEAFF	TGTGCCAGCAGCCAATTCGGAGTGAACACTGAAGCTTTCTTT	TRBV3-1	TRBJ1-1	NA	NA	14
CATSDLGGPASGTDTQYF	TGTGCCACCAGTGACTTGGGGGGACCTGCATCAGGCACAGATACGCAGTATTTT	TRBV24-1	TRBJ2-3	NA	NA	18
CASSGQGGNTIYF	TGTGCCAGCAGCGGACAGGGTGGAAACACCATATATTTT	TRBV11-3	TRBJ1-3	TRBD1	NA	13
CSVAYRLSYEQYF	TGCAGCGTAGCCTACAGGCTCTCCTACGAGCAGTACTTC	TRBV29-1	TRBJ2-7	NA	few	13
CASSPVGGYEQYF	TGTGCCAGCAGCCCCGTTGGGGGCTACGAGCAGTACTTC	TRBV28	TRBJ2-7	NA	NA	13
CSASHWDRAGAFF	TGCAGTGCTAGTCACTGGGACCGGGCGGGGGCTTTCTTT	TRBV20-1	TRBJ1-1	NA	NA	13
CASSDVAGTYNEQFF	TGTGCCAGCAGCGACGTAGCGGGAACCTACAATGAGCAGTTCTTC	TRBV6-4	TRBJ2-1	TRBD2	NA	15
CASSVGTSTDTQYF	TGTGCCAGTAGTGTCGGGACTAGCACAGATACGCAGTATTTT	TRBV19	TRBJ2-3	NA	NA	14
CASSPGTLLEAFF	TGTGCCAGCAGCCCAGGGACCCTTCTCGAAGCTTTCTTT	TRBV11-2	TRBJ1-1	NA	NA	13
CASSQMKPGQDSYGYTF	TGTGCCAGCAGCCAAATGAAGCCGGGACAGGACTCCTATGGCTACACCTTC	TRBV4-2	TRBJ1-2	TRBD1	NA	17
CASSKAGPTGKGNQPQHF	TGTGCCAGCAGCAAAGCGGGTCCGACAGGGAAGGGCAATCAGCCCCAGCATTTT	TRBV21-1	TRBJ1-5	NA	NA	18
CATIRGGVSYEQYF	TGTGCCACCATCAGGGGGGGCGTCTCCTACGAGCAGTACTTC	TRBV28	TRBJ2-7	NA	NA	14
CASGQGNTEAFF	TGTGCCAGTGGACAGGGGAACACTGAAGCTTTCTTT	TRBV19	TRBJ1-1	TRBD1	NA	12
CAWSQGGTEAFF	TGTGCCTGGAGTCAGGGGGGCACTGAAGCTTTCTTT	TRBV30	TRBJ1-1	TRBD1	once	12
CAWSAGDGTEAFF	TGTGCCTGGAGTGCTGGGGACGGCACTGAAGCTTTCTTT	TRBV30	TRBJ1-1	NA	once	13